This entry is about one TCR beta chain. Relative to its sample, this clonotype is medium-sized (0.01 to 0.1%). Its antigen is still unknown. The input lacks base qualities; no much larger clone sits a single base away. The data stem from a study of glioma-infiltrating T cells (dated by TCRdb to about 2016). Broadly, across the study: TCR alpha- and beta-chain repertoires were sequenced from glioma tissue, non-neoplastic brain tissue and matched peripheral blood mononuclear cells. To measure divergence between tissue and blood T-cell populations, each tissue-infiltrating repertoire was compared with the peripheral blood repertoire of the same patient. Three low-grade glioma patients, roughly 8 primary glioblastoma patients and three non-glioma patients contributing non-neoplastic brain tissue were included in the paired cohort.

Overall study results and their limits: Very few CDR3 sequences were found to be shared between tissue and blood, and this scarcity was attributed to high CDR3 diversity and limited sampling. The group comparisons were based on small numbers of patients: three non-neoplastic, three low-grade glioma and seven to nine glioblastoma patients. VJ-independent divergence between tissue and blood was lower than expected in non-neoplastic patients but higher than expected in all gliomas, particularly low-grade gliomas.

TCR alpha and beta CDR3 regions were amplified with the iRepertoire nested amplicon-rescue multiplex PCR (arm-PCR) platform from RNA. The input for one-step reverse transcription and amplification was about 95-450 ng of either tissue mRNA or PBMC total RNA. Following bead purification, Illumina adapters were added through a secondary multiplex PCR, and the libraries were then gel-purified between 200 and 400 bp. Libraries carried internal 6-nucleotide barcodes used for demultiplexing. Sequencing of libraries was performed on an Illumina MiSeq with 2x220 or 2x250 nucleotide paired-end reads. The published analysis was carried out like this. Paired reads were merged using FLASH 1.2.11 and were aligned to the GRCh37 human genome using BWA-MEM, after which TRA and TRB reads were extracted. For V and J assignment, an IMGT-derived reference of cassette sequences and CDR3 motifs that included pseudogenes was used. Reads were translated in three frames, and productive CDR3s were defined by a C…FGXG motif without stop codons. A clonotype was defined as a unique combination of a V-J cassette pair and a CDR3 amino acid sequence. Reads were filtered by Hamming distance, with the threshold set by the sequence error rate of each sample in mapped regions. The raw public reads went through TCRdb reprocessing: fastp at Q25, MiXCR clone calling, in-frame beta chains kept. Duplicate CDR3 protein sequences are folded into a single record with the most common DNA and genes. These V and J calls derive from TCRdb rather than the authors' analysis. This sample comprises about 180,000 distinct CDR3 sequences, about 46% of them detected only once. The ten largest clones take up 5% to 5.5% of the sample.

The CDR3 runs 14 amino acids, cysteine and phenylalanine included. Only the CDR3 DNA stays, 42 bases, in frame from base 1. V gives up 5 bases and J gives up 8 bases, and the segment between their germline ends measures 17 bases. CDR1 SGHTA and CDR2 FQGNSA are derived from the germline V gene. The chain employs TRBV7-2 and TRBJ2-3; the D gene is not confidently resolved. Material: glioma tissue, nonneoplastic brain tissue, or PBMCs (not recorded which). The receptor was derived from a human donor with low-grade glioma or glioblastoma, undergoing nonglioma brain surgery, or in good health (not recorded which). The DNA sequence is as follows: TGTGCCAGCAGCCTACTCCGTAGTCCTGGTACGCAGTATTTT. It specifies CASSLLRSPGTQYF.